What follows are 30 T cell receptor beta chains derived from one specimen sequenced in a study of T-cell reconstitution after alpha-beta-depleted transplantation in children. Unique molecular identifiers were incorporated when the TCRbeta library was constructed. Via MiXCR, TCRdb re-called the PCR reads, giving one row per CDR3 protein. The sample holds approximately 800,000 distinct CDR3 sequences, roughly 15% seen once. Sequences were derived from PBMCs, mostly from graft donor cells, sampled 360 days after TCRalphabeta/CD19-depleted stem cell transplant. The receptors here all came from a male patient under 18 who had a stem cell transplant for acute lymphoblastic leukemia, so the T cells may come from the graft donor.

This clonotype has just a few counts. The chain uses TRBV5-1 and TRBJ1-1; D unclear. The V end was cut by 3 bases, the J end by 4 bases, with 10 bases between. The V gene's germline CDR1 is SGHRS and CDR2 YFSETQ. CDR3 length equals 13 residues. This chain's CDR3 is CASSSPSGTEAFF. The CDR3, as DNA: TGCGCCAGCAGCTCCCCATCGGGCACTGAAGCTTTCTTT.

This clonotype was found a few times. This chain joins TRBV6-5 and TRBJ1-3; TRBD1 matches at 8 bases. The CDR3 loop spans 15 amino acids. V dropped 4 bases and J dropped 2; count of bases not matched to a gene: 4. Germline CDR1 is MNHEY and CDR2 is SVGAGI. In nucleotides, the CDR3 is TGTGCCAGCAGTTGGCCAGGGGGCACTGGAAACACCATATATTTT. It encodes CASSWPGGTGNTIYF.

In this sample, this clonotype turned up a few times. This CDR3 reads CASGLNTEAFF. The CDR3 nucleotides are TGTGCTAGTGGTCTCAACACTGAAGCTTTCTTT. This chain connects TRBV12-5 to TRBJ1-1; D remains unclear. Trimming stripped 5 bases from V and 2 bases from J, with 3 bases between. Germline assignment: CDR1 LGHNT and CDR2 FRNRAP. The CDR3 is made up of 11 amino acids.

This clonotype was seen at least ten times. The chain combines TRBV20-1 with TRBJ2-2, with D tentatively TRBD1 or TRBD2 (6 bases each). Germline CDR1 is DFQATT and CDR2 is SNEGSKA (reference sequence). The V and J ends lost 4 bases and 4 bases respectively, with 16 bases between them. The CDR3 extends over 15 amino acids. CDR3 loop: CSANRGARGTGELFF. CDR3 in DNA: TGCAGTGCTAATAGGGGGGCTCGGGGCACCGGGGAGCTGTTTTTT.

V gene TRBV9 combines with J gene TRBJ2-7; no firm D call. The germline V gene encodes CDR1 SGDLS and CDR2 YYNGEE. The CDR3 contains 16 residues. With 0 bases removed from V and 2 bases from J, the gap between germline ends came to 15 bases. The CDR3 sequence is CASSVGGLDLTYEQYF. DNA of the CDR3: TGTGCCAGCAGCGTAGGTGGATTAGACCTAACCTACGAGCAGTACTTC.

The chain couples TRBV18 to TRBJ2-3, with unresolved D. CDR3 size: 13 residues. Per the germline V gene, CDR1 is KGHSH and CDR2 is LQKENI. Trimming stripped 0 bases from V and 3 bases from J, with 4 bases between. CDR3 loop: CASSPPMTDTQYF. Written as DNA, the CDR3 is TGTGCCAGCTCACCACCGATGACAGATACGCAGTATTTT.

This clonotype was detected many times. The chain links TRBV25-1 to TRBJ2-5; 7 positions match TRBD2. V was pared by 5 bases and J by 2 bases, with 5 bases of the junction left unmatched. The CDR3 sequence is 14 residues long. Per germline, CDR1 MGHDK and CDR2 SYGVNS. The CDR3: CASSPTSVQETQYF. Written as DNA, the CDR3 is TGTGCCAGCAGTCCCACTAGCGTACAAGAGACCCAGTACTTC.

The rearrangement joins TRBV20-1 to TRBJ1-1, with 7 nucleotides matching TRBD1. Per the germline V gene, CDR1 is DFQATT and CDR2 is SNEGSKA (reference sequence). The CDR3 length is 14 residues. The trim removed 7 bases at V and 2 bases at J, leaving 10 bases unmatched. The CDR3 DNA is TGCAGTGGGCCGGGAGGGGGCTCTAACACTGAAGCTTTCTTT. It codes for CSGPGGGSNTEAFF.

The V call is TRBV6-5, the J call TRBJ2-6; D not resolved. This CDR3 contains 14 residues. Germline CDR1 is MNHEY and CDR2 is SVGAGI. Trimming stripped 3 bases from V and 4 bases from J, with 7 bases between. The CDR3 here is CASSYRPGANVLTF. The CDR3 coding sequence is TGTGCCAGCAGTTATCGCCCCGGGGCCAACGTCCTGACTTTC.

The sample holds a few counts of this clonotype. The genes are TRBV29-1 and TRBJ1-2; 9 nucleotides line up with TRBD1. The V segment lost 4 bases and the J segment 4 bases; nucleotides outside the gene matches: 4. Germline CDR1 and CDR2: SQVTM and ANQGSEA. The CDR3 is made up of 13 amino acids. In DNA form, the CDR3 reads TGCAGCGTTGTCCGGGACAGGGCCTATGGCTACACCTTC. This gives the protein CSVVRDRAYGYTF. The variable domain in full, completed from reference TRBV29-1 and TRBJ1-2, reads SAVISQKPSRDICQRGTSLTIQCQVDSQVTMMFWYRQQPGQSLTLIATANQGSEATYESGFVIDKFPISRPNLTFSTLTVSNMSPEDSSIYLCSVVRDRAYGYTFGSGTRLTVV.

A few counts support this clonotype. The chain recombines TRBV11-2 with TRBJ2-1; D is tentatively TRBD1 or TRBD2 (5 bases each). With 2 bases removed from V and 12 bases from J, the gap between germline ends came to 11 bases. The CDR3 is made up of 12 amino acids. Germline CDR1 SGHAT, CDR2 FQNNGV. Here the CDR3 DNA reads TGTGCCAGCAGCTTACTAGGGGACGTGCAGTTCTTC. This sequence encodes CASSLLGDVQFF.

The chain combines TRBV9 with TRBJ1-4; D ambiguous. V lost 2 bases and J lost 0, with 8 bases in between. This CDR3 spans 15 amino acids. The germline CDR1 and CDR2 sequences are SGDLS and YYNGEE. CDR3 protein: CASSVIGATNEKLFF. The CDR3 DNA reads TGTGCCAGCAGCGTCATTGGTGCAACTAATGAAAAACTGTTTTTT.

This clonotype was detected many times. The chain joins TRBV5-1 to TRBJ2-2, with D possibly TRBD2 on 5 matching bases. Germline CDR1 reads SGHRS; CDR2 reads YFSETQ. Trimming cost V 1 base and J 6 bases, with 10 bases left between them. The CDR3 covers 14 residues. This CDR3 reads CASSLHRGPGELFF. In DNA form, the CDR3 reads TGCGCCAGCAGCTTGCACAGAGGGCCCGGGGAGCTGTTTTTT.

This clonotype came up many times. The J gene is TRBJ2-1, the V gene TRBV29-1; D remains ambiguous. V dropped 5 bases and J dropped 0 bases, with 17 bases sitting between them. The CDR3 has 16 residues. The germline V gene encodes CDR1 SQVTM and CDR2 ANQGSEA. The DNA for the CDR3 is TGCAGCGTTTCGAAGCCCTTGACGAGCTCCTACAATGAGCAGTTCTTC. Protein: CSVSKPLTSSYNEQFF.

This clonotype was recorded a few times. The rearrangement joins TRBV3-1 to TRBJ2-7, with 8 nucleotides matching TRBD2. V lost 2 bases, J lost 4 bases, and 10 bases stayed unmatched. Per germline, CDR1 LGHDT and CDR2 YNNKEL (reference sequence). There are 16 residues in the CDR3. The CDR3 region has the DNA TGTGCCAGCAGCCAAAGCCGGGAGGGCCTAAGTTACGAGCAGTACTTC. It is translated as CASSQSREGLSYEQYF.

This clonotype was counted only a few times. The chain combines TRBV10-3 with TRBJ2-5, with 7 bases that match TRBD1. This CDR3 is 13 amino acids long. V gave up 6 bases and J gave up 5 bases; unmatched junction bases: 6. Looked up from germline, CDR1 is ENHRY and CDR2 is SYGVKD. CDR3 nucleotide sequence: TGTGCCATCAGGACCGGGACAGACGAGACCCAGTACTTC. As protein: CAIRTGTDETQYF.

This clonotype was picked up many times. V and J are TRBV12-3 or TRBV12-4 and TRBJ2-3, with 11 bases that match TRBD1. The length of the CDR3 is 12 residues. With 5 bases clipped from V and 10 bases from J, the junction kept 2 bases outside the gene matches. The CDR3 spells CASSPGQGAQYF. As DNA, the CDR3 is TGTGCCAGCAGTCCGGGACAGGGGGCGCAGTATTTT.

This sequence joins TRBV4-3 and TRBJ2-7; no reliable D call. Germline CDR1 is LGHNA and CDR2 is YSLEER. This CDR3 spans 15 amino acids. V lost 0 bases to trimming and J lost 7 bases, with 16 bases between them. The CDR3 sequence is CASSQESMGYWEQYF. The CDR3 DNA is TGCGCCAGCAGCCAAGAGTCTATGGGATATTGGGAGCAGTACTTC.

This chain joins TRBV4-1 and TRBJ2-2; a weak D match, TRBD1 (6 bases). The V and J ends lost 2 bases and 7 bases respectively, with 11 bases between them. The CDR3 is 14 amino acids. The V gene's germline CDR1 is MGHRA and CDR2 YSYEKL. CDR3 in amino acids: CASSQPGVVGELFF. The CDR3 DNA reads TGCGCCAGCAGCCAACCAGGGGTGGTCGGGGAGCTGTTTTTT.

In this sample, this clonotype turned up once. The CDR3 DNA reads as TGCGCCAGCAGCTCTGGACAGGGTCTGAGCACTGAAGCTTTCTTT. This sequence encodes CASSSGQGLSTEAFF. The J gene is TRBJ1-1, the V gene TRBV5-1; TRBD1 matches at 8 bases. Trimming at V came to 3 bases and at J to 4 bases, leaving 8 bases not matched to a gene. Germline loops: CDR1 SGHRS, CDR2 YFSETQ. This CDR3 is built from 15 residues.

On this clonotype itself: A much larger clone differs from this one at a single base, so this may be a read error. V and J are TRBV29-1 and TRBJ2-1; 10 bases map to TRBD2. CDR1 and CDR2 from the germline V gene are SQVTM and ANQGSEA. V lost 1 base to trimming and J lost 8 bases; unmatched junction nucleotides: 5. The CDR3 spans 14 residues. The CDR3 protein is CSVEASGRTYEQFF. In DNA form, the CDR3 reads TGCAGCGTTGAAGCTAGCGGGAGAACATATGAGCAGTTCTTC.

This clonotype has only a few counts. The J gene is TRBJ2-1, the V gene TRBV12-3 or TRBV12-4; the match to TRBD2 covers 8 bases. The CDR3 runs 15 residues. Germline trimming cut 5 bases from V and 5 bases from J; bases unmatched to any gene: 8. The CDR3 DNA reads TGTGCCAGCAGTCATCCACTAGCGGAGGACAATGAGCAGTTCTTC. Residues: CASSHPLAEDNEQFF.

The chain uses TRBV5-4 and TRBJ1-4; D not certain. The CDR3 sequence is 15 residues long. The germline gives CDR1 SGHNT, CDR2 YYREEE (reference sequence). V lost 0 bases to trimming and J lost 7 bases, with 13 bases between them. CDR3: CASSLGVLASEKLFF. As DNA, the CDR3 is TGTGCCAGCAGCTTGGGGGTCCTGGCGAGTGAAAAACTGTTTTTT.

This clonotype was seen repeatedly, ten times or more. The chain joins TRBV9 to TRBJ2-7, with no clear D. CDR3 length: 13 residues. Germline V gene lookup returns CDR1 SGDLS and CDR2 YYNGEE. Trimming shortened V by 4 bases and J by 4 bases, and 12 bases separated the two germline ends. CDR3 DNA: TGTGCCAGCAGCCCCCCGCGGTCTTACGAGCAGTACTTC. It codes for CASSPPRSYEQYF.

This clonotype came up a few times. The chain recombines TRBV5-1 with TRBJ2-1, with D possibly being TRBD2 (6 bases). The germline V and J ends were trimmed by 1 base and 1 base, with 15 bases remaining between them. Germline V lookup: CDR1 SGHRS, CDR2 YFSETQ. This CDR3 spans 17 amino acids. Here the CDR3 DNA reads TGCGCCAGCAGCTTGAGTCTAGCGCAATTTTCCTACAATGAGCAGTTCTTC. Its protein is CASSLSLAQFSYNEQFF.

The sample holds a few counts of this clonotype. The chain joins TRBV20-1 to TRBJ2-5, with D perhaps matching TRBD1 (6 bases). V lost 6 bases to trimming and J lost 4 bases, with 12 bases between them. The CDR3 contains 12 residues. Germline-derived CDR1 and CDR2 are DFQATT and SNEGSKA (reference sequence). CDR3 region: CSAPDRLETQYF. The CDR3 DNA reads TGCAGTGCCCCGGACAGACTAGAGACCCAGTACTTC.

This clonotype was recorded at least ten times. The chain has TRBV4-2 and TRBJ2-1; D is unclear. With 1 base removed from V and 0 bases from J, the gap between germline ends came to 13 bases. This CDR3 is built from 17 residues. The germline CDR1 and CDR2 sequences are LGHNA and YNFKEQ. This CDR3 is CASSQVGLGSSYNEQFF. The CDR3 DNA reads TGTGCCAGCAGCCAAGTAGGTCTCGGTAGCTCCTACAATGAGCAGTTCTTC.

V usage is TRBV7-3 and J usage is TRBJ2-1, with 13 bases aligning to TRBD2. This CDR3 is built from 18 residues. Germline CDR1 and CDR2: SGHTA and FQGTGA. With V trimmed by 0 bases and J by 0 bases, 2 bases remained unmatched. CDR3 nucleotides: TGTGCCAGCAGCTTAACGGGACTAGCGGGGACCTCCTACAATGAGCAGTTCTTC. It is translated as CASSLTGLAGTSYNEQFF.

As regards this clonotype: The missing conserved phenylalanine or tryptophan at the end of this CDR3 makes a read error likely. The DNA is left out, because the CDR3 cannot be placed on it with certainty; the CDR3 is given as TCRdb lists it. The CDR3 reads CATSDFRVLEL. The chain carries TRBV24-1 and TRBJ2-7; the DNA was not compared with TRBD2, the D call given in the table. The germline CDR1 and CDR2 sequences are KGHDR and SFDVKD. The length of the CDR3 is 11 amino acids, counting both ends.

This clonotype was counted a few times. The chain couples TRBV6-4 to TRBJ2-1; no firm D call. V gave up 0 bases and J gave up 3 bases, with 12 bases separating them. The CDR3 loop spans 16 amino acids. Germline loops: CDR1 MRHNA, CDR2 SNTAGT. CDR3 sequence reads: CASSDSWAPIYNEQFF. The CDR3 nucleotides read TGTGCCAGCAGTGACTCCTGGGCCCCTATCTACAATGAGCAGTTCTTC.